A selection of T cell receptor beta chains follows, all from one sample in a study of long-term antiretroviral therapy in people with HIV. Clones were read by immunoSEQ multiplex PCR, and TCRdb kept only the in-frame ones, dropping some. The sample lists about 20,000 clones, more than 70% occurring once. The starting material was unsorted PBMCs, obtained 2.4 years after starting antiretroviral therapy. The source of these receptors is a man aged 35 to 55 with HIV. The CDR3 runs from the conserved cysteine through the conserved F or W. The order of the fields is clone size, V gene, D gene, J gene, CDR3 DNA, CDR3 protein. D genes are given only for firm matches. Some rows mark clone size as missing; the rest say once, few, many or name a class of expanded clone.

size: once; V: TRBV25-1; D: -; J: TRBJ1-5; DNA: TGTGCCAGCAGTGTGGGATATCAGCCCCAGCATTTT; CDR3: CASSVGYQPQHF
size: -; V: TRBV5-1; D: -; J: TRBJ2-2; DNA: TGCGCCAGCAGCTTGATCGGCGGGGTCAACACCGGGGAGCTGTTTTTT; CDR3: CASSLIGGVNTGELFF
size: once; V: TRBV6-1; D: -; J: TRBJ1-2; DNA: TGTGCCACCGCAAGGGACGCATCTGTCGAATCGGGCTACACCTTC; CDR3: CATARDASVESGYTF
size: -; V: TRBV18; D: TRBD1; J: TRBJ2-1; DNA: TGTGCCAGCTCACCACGACAGGGATCCCACTACAATGAGCAGTTCTTC; CDR3: CASSPRQGSHYNEQFF
size: -; V: TRBV7-2; D: -; J: TRBJ2-5; DNA: TGTGCCAGCAGCTTAGGTAGCTGGGAAGAGACCCAGTACTTC; CDR3: CASSLGSWEETQYF
size: once; V: TRBV5-4; D: -; J: TRBJ2-5; DNA: TGTGCCAGCAGCTTGTTAAGCGGAGAGACCCAGTACTTC; CDR3: CASSLLSGETQYF
size: -; V: TRBV7-9; D: -; J: TRBJ1-5; DNA: TGTGCCAGCAGCTTGGACTCCGTTCTCAATCAGCCCCAGCATTTT; CDR3: CASSLDSVLNQPQHF
size: -; V: TRBV14; D: TRBD2; J: TRBJ2-1; DNA: TGTGCCAGCAGCCTTCCCGTAGCGGGAGGCCTCGGGGAGCAGTTCTTC; CDR3: CASSLPVAGGLGEQFF
size: -; V: TRBV7-9; D: -; J: TRBJ2-3; DNA: TGTGCCCAGACCAAACTTGCTAGCACAGATACGCAGTATTTT; CDR3: CAQTKLASTDTQYF
size: few; V: TRBV15; D: -; J: TRBJ2-7; DNA: TGTGCCACCAGCACCGAACTGGGGAGACCCTACGAGCAGTACTTC; CDR3: CATSTELGRPYEQYF
size: -; V: TRBV4-1; D: TRBD2; J: TRBJ2-3; DNA: TGCGCCAGCAGCCAAGGACTAGCGGGGGCTACAGATACGCAGTATTTT; CDR3: CASSQGLAGATDTQYF
size: -; V: TRBV6-5; D: TRBD1; J: TRBJ2-1; DNA: TGTGCCAGCAGGAACAGGGGGCGAAATGAGCAGTTCTTC; CDR3: CASRNRGRNEQFF
size: -; V: TRBV6-5; D: TRBD1; J: TRBJ2-7; DNA: TGTGCCAGCAGTTACTCGACAGGGCCCCTTCCCTACGAGCAGTACTTC; CDR3: CASSYSTGPLPYEQYF
size: -; V: TRBV4-1; D: -; J: TRBJ1-1; DNA: TGCGCCAGCAGCCCCGGAATGAACACTGAAGCTTTCTTT; CDR3: CASSPGMNTEAFF
size: few; V: TRBV11-1; D: TRBD2; J: TRBJ2-1; DNA: TGTGCCAGCAGCCGTCGTGAGGCGGGGGCCTACAATGAGCAGTTCTTC; CDR3: CASSRREAGAYNEQFF
size: -; V: TRBV7-8; D: -; J: TRBJ2-6; DNA: TGTGCCAGCAGCCCTGGGGGAGGGGCCAACGTCCTGACTTTC; CDR3: CASSPGGGANVLTF
size: -; V: TRBV4-1; D: TRBD1; J: TRBJ2-1; DNA: TGCGCCAGCAGCCACGTGGGACAGAGCTCCTACAATGAGCAGTTCTTC; CDR3: CASSHVGQSSYNEQFF
size: few; V: TRBV9; D: TRBD1; J: TRBJ2-7; DNA: TGTGCCAGCAGCGTAGATGGGACAGGGATTTACGAGCAGTACTTC; CDR3: CASSVDGTGIYEQYF
size: -; V: TRBV14; D: TRBD2; J: TRBJ2-1; DNA: TGTGCCAGCAGTCAAAGCGGGGGGGCCTACAATGAGCAGTTCTTC; CDR3: CASSQSGGAYNEQFF
size: -; V: TRBV5-1; D: TRBD1; J: TRBJ2-7; DNA: TGCGCCAGCAGCCCCGGGACAGAACCTAGAGAGCAGTACTTC; CDR3: CASSPGTEPREQYF
size: -; V: TRBV19; D: TRBD2; J: TRBJ2-2; DNA: TGTGCCAGTAGTCCCTGGGGACTAGCGGGAGTTGGGACCGGGGAGCTGTTTTTT; CDR3: CASSPWGLAGVGTGELFF
size: few; V: TRBV5-1; D: -; J: TRBJ1-2; DNA: TGCGCCAGCAGCTCCGAACCGGGAGCGGCAGCTGGCTACACCTTC; CDR3: CASSSEPGAAAGYTF
size: -; V: TRBV6-1; D: -; J: TRBJ2-2; DNA: TGTGCCAGCAGTGTTCCGCCTCCTGGGGGCATCAACACCGGGGAGCTGTTTTTT; CDR3: CASSVPPPGGINTGELFF
size: -; V: TRBV4-1; D: -; J: TRBJ2-7; DNA: TGCGCCAGCAGCCAAGCCCTCTCGGCAGTCTCCTACGAGCAGTACTTC; CDR3: CASSQALSAVSYEQYF
size: few; V: TRBV2; D: -; J: TRBJ1-3; DNA: TGTGCCAGCAGTGATCAGGGAAACACCATATATTTT; CDR3: CASSDQGNTIYF
size: -; V: TRBV10-3; D: -; J: TRBJ2-1; DNA: TGTGCCATCAGTGACCCTATGAGGACGAACTCCTACAATGAGCAGTTCTTC; CDR3: CAISDPMRTNSYNEQFF
size: -; V: TRBV6-5; D: -; J: TRBJ2-5; DNA: TGTGCCAGCAGTAGGGGACTTCAAGAGACCCAGTACTTC; CDR3: CASSRGLQETQYF
size: once; V: TRBV5-1; D: -; J: TRBJ2-3; DNA: TGCGCCAGCAGCTTTCAGGACACAGATACGCAGTATTTT; CDR3: CASSFQDTDTQYF
size: -; V: TRBV29-1; D: -; J: TRBJ2-7; DNA: TGCAGCGTTGCAGGGACCTACGAGCAGTACTTC; CDR3: CSVAGTYEQYF
size: -; V: TRBV27; D: -; J: TRBJ2-6; DNA: TGTGCCAGCAGTCACCCAAGGGCTGGGGCCAACGTCCTGACTTTC; CDR3: CASSHPRAGANVLTF
size: -; V: TRBV18; D: -; J: TRBJ1-2; DNA: TGTGCCAGCTCACAGTCAGAGGGGGGCACCATCTATGGCTACACCTTC; CDR3: CASSQSEGGTIYGYTF
size: -; V: TRBV11-2; D: TRBD1; J: TRBJ1-5; DNA: TGTGCCAGCAGTCAGGGGGCAGGTCAGCCCCAGCATTTT; CDR3: CASSQGAGQPQHF
size: -; V: TRBV27; D: TRBD2; J: TRBJ2-1; DNA: TGTGCCAGCAGTCCCGGGACTAGCCGCAATGAGCAGTTCTTC; CDR3: CASSPGTSRNEQFF
size: -; V: TRBV7-9; D: TRBD2; J: TRBJ2-7; DNA: TGTGCCAGCAGCCCCCGGGAGGGCCTATACGAGCAGTACTTC; CDR3: CASSPREGLYEQYF
size: -; V: TRBV5-6; D: -; J: TRBJ1-2; DNA: TGTGCCAGCAGCTCGAATGGGGGTTTGGGGCTCCCTGGGTCCTACACCTTC; CDR3: CASSSNGGLGLPGSYTF
size: -; V: TRBV11-3; D: -; J: TRBJ1-3; DNA: TGTGCCAGCCCTTTTGCGGGGGCGGCCATATATTTT; CDR3: CASPFAGAAIYF
size: few; V: TRBV6-4; D: -; J: TRBJ2-3; DNA: TGTGCCAGCAGTGTAAGCAGCACAGATACGCAGTATTTT; CDR3: CASSVSSTDTQYF
size: -; V: TRBV15; D: TRBD1; J: TRBJ2-7; DNA: TGTGCCACCAGCAGGAAAAAACAGGGGGTATCCTCCTACGAGCAGTACTTC; CDR3: CATSRKKQGVSSYEQYF
size: -; V: TRBV19; D: TRBD2; J: TRBJ2-7; DNA: TGTGCCAGTAGTATCGAGGCTAGCGGGCCCTCCTACGAGCAGTACTTC; CDR3: CASSIEASGPSYEQYF
size: -; V: TRBV4-1; D: -; J: TRBJ2-2; DNA: TGCGCCAGCAGCCAAGAGGAGCTAGGGTCGAACACCGGGGAGCTGTTTTTT; CDR3: CASSQEELGSNTGELFF
size: -; V: TRBV6-5; D: -; J: TRBJ2-7; DNA: TGTGCCAGCAGTTACATGAGCAACTCCTACGAGCAGTACTTC; CDR3: CASSYMSNSYEQYF
size: few; V: TRBV10-3; D: -; J: TRBJ1-6; DNA: TGTGCCATCAGTGGTACCGGGACGGGTGGGTCACCCCTCCACTTT; CDR3: CAISGTGTGGSPLHF
size: -; V: TRBV30; D: -; J: TRBJ1-2; DNA: TGTGCCTGGAGTGTATTGTCCGGTGATGGCTACACCTTC; CDR3: CAWSVLSGDGYTF
size: -; V: TRBV27; D: -; J: TRBJ1-2; DNA: TGTGCCAGCAGACTCGGCACTGGGGGAAACTATGGCTACACCTTC; CDR3: CASRLGTGGNYGYTF
size: -; V: TRBV25-1; D: -; J: TRBJ2-7; DNA: TGTGCCAGCAGTGCCACTAGCTCCGCCTACGAGCAGTACTTC; CDR3: CASSATSSAYEQYF
size: -; V: TRBV18; D: -; J: TRBJ1-4; DNA: TGTGCCAGCTCACTTCCAGACCGGGAAGCTAATGAAAAACTGTTTTTT; CDR3: CASSLPDREANEKLFF